These 5 T cell receptor beta chains were all obtained from the same sample, sequenced in a study of spatial heterogeneity in lung cancer. TCRdb used MiXCR to reprocess the 5' RACE reads, holding one entry per CDR3 protein. Its table records some 20 distinct CDR3 sequences. The sample's time point: sample taken at primary tumor resection. Sequenced material: normal lung tissue next to the tumor, taken at surgery. These receptors were collected from a male donor with early-stage non-small cell lung cancer.

In this sample, this clonotype turned up a few times. With the library built for alpha chains, this beta chain is off target and its frequency is not meaningful. The J gene is TRBJ2-2, the V gene TRBV7-3; 8 bases are a match to TRBD2. Germline CDR1 is SGHTA and CDR2 is FQGTGA. J was trimmed by 7 bases and V by 5 bases; bases with no gene match: 6. The CDR3 runs 14 residues. The CDR3 loop reads CASSRLAYGGELFF. The CDR3 bases are TGTGCCAGCAGCCGACTAGCGTATGGCGGGGAGCTGTTTTTT.

Notes on this clonotype: This beta chain was picked up by a library intended for alpha chains and is off target, so its count carries little meaning. The rearrangement uses TRBV2 and TRBJ1-2, with TRBD1 as a possible D gene (5 bases). Germline V gene sequence: CDR1 SNHLY, CDR2 FYNNEI. The CDR3 extends over 14 amino acids. V gave up 6 bases and J gave up 2 bases, with 13 bases separating them. The CDR3 loop reads CASRGLTGNYGYTF. CDR3 nucleotides: TGTGCCAGCAGGGGACTAACGGGAAACTATGGCTACACCTTC.

This clonotype was detected a few times. The library was prepared for alpha chains; this beta chain is a stray read, so its frequency means little. CDR3 protein: CASSQREDTPPFF. CDR3 nucleotide sequence: TGTGCCAGCAGCCAGAGGGAGGACACCCCGCCGTTTTTT. This sequence joins TRBV7-8 and TRBJ2-2, with D maybe TRBD2 (6 bases). The germline V gene encodes CDR1 SGHVS and CDR2 FQNEAQ. V lost 5 bases and J lost 16, with 20 bases in between. The CDR3 spans 13 residues.

This clonotype is labeled hyperexpanded (1% or more). The size of this beta chain means little, since it is a stray read in a library made for alpha chains. The V gene is TRBV20-1, the J gene TRBJ2-1; 10 bases match TRBD2. The CDR3 sequence is 13 residues long. J lost 3 bases, V lost 6 bases, and 2 bases had no gene match. The germline gives CDR1 DFQATT, CDR2 SNEGSKA (reference sequence). The CDR3 is CSARTSGYNEQFF. CDR3 nucleotides: TGCAGTGCACGGACTAGCGGCTACAATGAGCAGTTCTTC.

As for this clonotype: The library was prepared for alpha chains; this beta chain is a stray read, so its frequency means little. This chain connects TRBV7-6 to TRBJ1-1; D is undetermined. V lost 3 bases to trimming and J lost 1 base, with 15 bases between them. Looked up from germline, CDR1 is SGHVS and CDR2 is FNYEAQ. This CDR3 comprises 16 residues. In DNA form, the CDR3 reads TGTGCCAGCAGCTTGTACCTCCGAGGGAGGAACACTGAAGCTTTCTTT. It encodes CASSLYLRGRNTEAFF.